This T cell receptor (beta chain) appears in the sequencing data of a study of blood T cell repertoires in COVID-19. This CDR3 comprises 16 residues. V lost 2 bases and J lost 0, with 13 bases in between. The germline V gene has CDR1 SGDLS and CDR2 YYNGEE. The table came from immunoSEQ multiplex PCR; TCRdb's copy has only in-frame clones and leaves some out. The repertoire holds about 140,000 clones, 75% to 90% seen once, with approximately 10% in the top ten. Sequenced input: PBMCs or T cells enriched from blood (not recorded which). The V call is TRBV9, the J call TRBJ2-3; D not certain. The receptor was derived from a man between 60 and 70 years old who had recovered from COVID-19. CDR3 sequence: CASSVLHDSSTDTQYF. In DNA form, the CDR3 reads TGTGCCAGCAGCGTTTTACATGATTCTAGCACAGATACGCAGTATTTT.